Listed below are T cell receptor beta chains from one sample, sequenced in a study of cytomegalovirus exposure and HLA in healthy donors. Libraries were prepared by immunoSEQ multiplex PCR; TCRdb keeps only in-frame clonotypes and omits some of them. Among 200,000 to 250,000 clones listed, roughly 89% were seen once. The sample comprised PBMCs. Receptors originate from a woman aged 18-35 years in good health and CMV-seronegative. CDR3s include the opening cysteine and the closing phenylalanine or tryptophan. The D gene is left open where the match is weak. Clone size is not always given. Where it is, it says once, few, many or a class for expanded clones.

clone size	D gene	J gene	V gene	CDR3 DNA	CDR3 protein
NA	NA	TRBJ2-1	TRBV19	TGTGCCAGTAGTATTCAGGGGTTAAGGAATGAGCAGTTCTTC	CASSIQGLRNEQFF
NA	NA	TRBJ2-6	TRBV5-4	TGTGCCAGCAGCACCGGGGGCTCTGGGGCCAACGTCCTGACTTTC	CASSTGGSGANVLTF
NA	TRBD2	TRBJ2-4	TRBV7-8	TGTGCCAGCAGCTTAGGGACTAGCGGGAGAAACATTCAGTACTTC	CASSLGTSGRNIQYF
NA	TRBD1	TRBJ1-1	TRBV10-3	TGTGCCATCGGACAGGGGTTCGGCACTGAAGCTTTCTTT	CAIGQGFGTEAFF
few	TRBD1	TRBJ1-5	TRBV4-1	TGCGCCAGCAGCTCTTGGACAGGGGCACAGCCCCAGCATTTT	CASSSWTGAQPQHF
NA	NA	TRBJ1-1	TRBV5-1	TGCGCCAGCAGCTGGGGGGAGGGAGCTGAAGCTTTCTTT	CASSWGEGAEAFF
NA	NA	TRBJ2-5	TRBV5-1	TGCGCCAGCAGCTGGGGACTTAAAGAGACCCAGTACTTC	CASSWGLKETQYF
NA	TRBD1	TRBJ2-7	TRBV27	TGTGCCAGCAGTCAATACCCCGGGACAGGGCCTGGGGAGCAGTACTTC	CASSQYPGTGPGEQYF
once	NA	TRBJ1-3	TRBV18	TGTGCCAGCTCACCAGGAACAGGGCGCTCTGGAAACACCATATATTTT	CASSPGTGRSGNTIYF
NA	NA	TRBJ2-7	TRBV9	TGTGCCAGCAGCGTAGGAGTGACAGGTCTTTCCGAGCAGTACTTC	CASSVGVTGLSEQYF